The source of this T cell receptor (beta chain) is a study of CD8 T cells in Susac syndrome. Random hexamers were used to reverse transcribe about 0.5 to 1 ug of RNA. TCRdb re-derived calls from the immunoSEQ multiplex PCR reads in MiXCR, one entry per CDR3 protein. This table holds 200,000 to 300,000 distinct CDR3 sequences, about 95% found once. The CDR3 has 14 residues. With 1 base removed from V and 2 bases from J, the gap between germline ends came to 11 bases. Germline V lookup: CDR1 DFQATT, CDR2 SNEGSKA (reference sequence). The chain couples TRBV20-1 to TRBJ2-5; unclear D gene. This receptor was obtained from a human donor with Susac syndrome. What was sequenced was CD4+ T cells from PBMCs. The CDR3 sequence: CSARVLRRQETQYF. Written as DNA, the CDR3 is TGCAGTGCTAGAGTTCTCCGGAGACAAGAGACCCAGTACTTC.